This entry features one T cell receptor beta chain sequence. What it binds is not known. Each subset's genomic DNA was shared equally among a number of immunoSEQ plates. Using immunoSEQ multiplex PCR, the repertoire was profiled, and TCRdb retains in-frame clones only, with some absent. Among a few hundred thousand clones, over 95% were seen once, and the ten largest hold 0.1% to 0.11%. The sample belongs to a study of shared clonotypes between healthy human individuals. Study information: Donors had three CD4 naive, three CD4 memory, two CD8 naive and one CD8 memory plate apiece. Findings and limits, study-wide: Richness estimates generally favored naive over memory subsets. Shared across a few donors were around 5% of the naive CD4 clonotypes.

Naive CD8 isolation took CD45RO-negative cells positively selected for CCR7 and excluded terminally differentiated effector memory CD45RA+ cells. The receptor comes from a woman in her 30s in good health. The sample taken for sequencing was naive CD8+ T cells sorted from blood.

In DNA, the CDR3 is TGTGCCAGCAGCATACTACAGGGAGATCAGCCCCAGCATTTT. It specifies CASSILQGDQPQHF. The chain carries TRBV7-6 and TRBJ1-5, with D possibly TRBD1 on 6 matching bases. Trimming pared 5 bases from V and 5 bases from J, leaving 13 bases between. This CDR3 is 14 amino acids long. Germline assignment: CDR1 SGHVS and CDR2 FNYEAQ. The variable domain in full, completed from reference TRBV7-6 and TRBJ1-5, reads GAGVSQSPRYKVTKRGQDVALRCDPISGHVSLYWYRQALGQGPEFLTYFNYEAQQDKSGLPNDRFSAERPEGSISTLTIQRTEQRDSAMYRCASSILQGDQPQHFGDGTRLSIL.